The 4 T cell receptor beta chains below come from one sample, sequenced in a study of shared clonotypes between healthy human individuals. The method was immunoSEQ multiplex PCR; TCRdb's version includes in-frame clones alone and lacks a portion of them. The sample shows 1.5 million to 2.5 million clones, approximately 94% of them seen only once. Naive CD8 isolation took CD45RO-negative cells positively selected for CCR7 and excluded terminally differentiated effector memory CD45RA+ cells. Sequencing used naive CD8+ T cells sorted from blood. These receptors all stem from a man younger than 35 in good health.

In its sample, this clone was seen once. The chain carries TRBV11-2 and TRBJ2-7, with 10 bases identical to TRBD1. J was trimmed by 3 bases and V by 1 base; bases with no gene match: 3. CDR3 length: 15 residues. Germline V CDR1 and CDR2: SGHAT, FQNNGV. CDR3 DNA: TGTGCCAGCAGCTTAGCGACAGGGGGCGGCTACGAGCAGTACTTC. Encoded protein: CASSLATGGGYEQYF.

The gene calls are TRBV27 and TRBJ2-1, with TRBD1 identical over 7 bases. V shed 6 bases, J shed 3 bases, and the junction held 5 bases outside the gene matches. Germline V lookup: CDR1 MNHEY, CDR2 SMNVEV (reference sequence). The CDR3 has 14 amino acids. CDR3 bases: TGTGCCAGCAGCGGACAGGCCCTCTACAATGAGCAGTTCTTC. Translating it yields CASSGQALYNEQFF.

The chain has TRBV6-5 and TRBJ2-7; D tentatively fits TRBD1 or TRBD2 (5 bases each). V was pared by 1 base and J by 6 bases, with 10 bases between. CDR1 is MNHEY, CDR2 SVGAGI, per germline. This CDR3 is built from 13 residues. The chain's CDR3 is CASSYLTGTEQYF. The CDR3 nucleotides read TGTGCCAGCAGTTACTTAACCGGGACCGAGCAGTACTTC.

This chain joins TRBV7-9 and TRBJ2-7; 7 bases align to TRBD1. The V and J ends lost 2 bases and 4 bases, in that order; junction bases with no gene match: 5. CDR1 is SEHNR, CDR2 FQNEAQ, per germline (reference sequence). The CDR3 is 14 amino acids. The CDR3 here is CASSLSQGLYEQYF. The CDR3 coding sequence is TGTGCCAGCAGCTTATCACAGGGGCTTTACGAGCAGTACTTC. The full variable domain, completed using reference TRBV7-9 and TRBJ2-7, is DTGVSQNPRHKITKRGQNVTFRCDPISEHNRLYWYRQTLGQGPEFLTYFQNEAQLEKSRLLSDRFSAERPKGSFSTLEIQRTEQGDSAMYLCASSLSQGLYEQYFGPGTRLTVT.